Below, 2 T cell receptor beta chains from the same sample are listed, as sequenced in a study of blood T cells in healthy people across ages. Together with a sample-barcoded 5' primer, a J-beta primer mix was included in a second PCR lasting about 7 to 11 cycles. TCRdb redid the calling of the 5' RACE reads with MiXCR, one entry per CDR3 protein. The table has hundreds of thousands of distinct CDR3 sequences, 27% seen once. The sample also formed part of further work on T cells of mothers and their children.

The material sequenced was blood. The source is a boy aged 2 to 10 in good health.

This clonotype was seen a handful of times. The J gene is TRBJ1-2, the V gene TRBV10-3; weak D call: TRBD1 (5 bases). CDR1 ENHRY and CDR2 SYGVKD come from the germline V gene. The germline V and J ends were trimmed by 10 bases and 2 bases, with 11 bases remaining between them. The CDR3 has 12 amino acids. The CDR3 spells CATLTVNYGYTF. The CDR3 DNA reads as TGTGCCACCCTGACAGTGAACTATGGCTACACCTTC.

The chain uses TRBV7-9 and TRBJ2-1; D unclear. Germline V CDR1 and CDR2: SEHNR, FQNEAQ (reference sequence). The CDR3 loop spans 12 amino acids. V was clipped by 1 base and J by 9 bases, with 7 bases between them. DNA of the CDR3: TGTGCCAGCAGCTTAGAGAGTCTTGAGCAGTTCTTC. This encodes CASSLESLEQFF.